This entry features one TCR beta chain sequence. Trimming cost V 6 bases and J 5 bases, with 11 bases left between them. This CDR3 is built from 13 residues. In germline, CDR1 is MNHEY, CDR2 SMNVEV (reference sequence). The data were obtained in a study of regulatory T cells in long-lasting Graves disease. In building TCR beta libraries, iRepertoire HTBI primers were used together with Arm-PCR of CDR3 regions. MiXCR was run by TCRdb on the multiplex PCR reads, yielding one entry per CDR3 protein. The data contain about 420,000 distinct CDR3 sequences, about a sixth of them singletons. Noted time point: newly diagnosed GD, antithyroid drugs for less than 3 months. PBMC RNA served as the TCR library source. These same records also appear under a second study, on T cells in Graves' hyperthyroidism and ophthalmopathy. This second report adds: RT-PCR in the first round (using the HTBI primer set) targeted the TCR CDR3.

Sequenced material: peripheral blood mononuclear cells (PBMCs), taken at new diagnosis, from a patient treated with antithyroid drugs. The chain couples TRBV27 to TRBJ2-4; weak D call: TRBD1 (5 bases). The origin of this receptor is a woman aged 18-35 years with Graves disease. CDR3 in amino acids: CASRPLGQNIQYF. The CDR3 nucleotides are TGTGCCAGCAGGCCCTTGGGGCAAAACATTCAGTACTTC.